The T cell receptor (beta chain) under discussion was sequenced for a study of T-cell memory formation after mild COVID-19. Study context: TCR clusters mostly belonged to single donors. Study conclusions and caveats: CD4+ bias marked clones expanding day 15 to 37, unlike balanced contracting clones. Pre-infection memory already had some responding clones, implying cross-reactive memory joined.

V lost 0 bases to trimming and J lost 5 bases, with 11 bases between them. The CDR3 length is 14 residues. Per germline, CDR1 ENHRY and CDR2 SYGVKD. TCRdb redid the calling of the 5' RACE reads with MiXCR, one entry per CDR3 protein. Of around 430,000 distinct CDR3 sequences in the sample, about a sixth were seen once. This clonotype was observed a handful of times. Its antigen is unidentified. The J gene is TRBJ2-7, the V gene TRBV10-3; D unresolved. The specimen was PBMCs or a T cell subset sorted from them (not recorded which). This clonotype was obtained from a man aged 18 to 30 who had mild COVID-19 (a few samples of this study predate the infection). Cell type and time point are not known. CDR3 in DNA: TGTGCCATCAGTGAGTCACGGTCCCGGGACGAGCAGTACTTC. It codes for CAISESRSRDEQYF.